The clone carrying this TCR beta chain has a handful of counts. What it binds is not known. CD4+ T cells that had been cultured provided DNA sequenced with the Oncomine TCR Beta short-read assay. From CD4+ T cells that had been cultured, genomic DNA was extracted. TCRdb redid the calling of the PCR reads with MiXCR, one entry per CDR3 protein. This repertoire shows 20,000 to 25,000 distinct CDR3 sequences, approximately 48% found once; its top ten account for approximately 19%. The data were obtained in a study of vaccination and CD4 T cells after COVID-19. Treatment specified: roughly 10-day PBMC culture with coronavirus spike peptide pools or control peptides (ViraFEST assay). Per germline, CDR1 DFQATT and CDR2 SNEGSKA (reference sequence). The CDR3 has 16 amino acids. Trimming removed 5 bases from V and 5 bases from J; junction bases left unmatched: 12. Points from the study as a whole: Spike mono-reactivity was found in 304 of the 307 vaccine-specific clones identified in convalescent patients.

The chain employs TRBV20-1 and TRBJ1-6, with 7 bases identical to TRBD1. Material: CD4+ T cells from blood, cultured in vitro, obtained before SARS-CoV-2 vaccination. The sequence derives from a human donor who received a COVID-19 vaccine. The CDR3 reads CSARDPRGAHNSPLHF. The CDR3 DNA reads TGCAGTGCTCGCGACCCCAGGGGGGCCCATAATTCACCCCTCCACTTT.